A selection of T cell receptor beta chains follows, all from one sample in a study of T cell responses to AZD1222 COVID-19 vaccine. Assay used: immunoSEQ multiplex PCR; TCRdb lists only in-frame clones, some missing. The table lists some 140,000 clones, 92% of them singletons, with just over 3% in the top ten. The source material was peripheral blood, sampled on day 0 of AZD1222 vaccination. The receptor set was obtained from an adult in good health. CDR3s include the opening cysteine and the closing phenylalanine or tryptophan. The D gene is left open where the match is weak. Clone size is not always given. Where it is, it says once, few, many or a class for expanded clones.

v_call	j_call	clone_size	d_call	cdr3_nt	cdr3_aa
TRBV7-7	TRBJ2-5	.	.	TGTGCCAGCAGCTTACCCTCGGGAGAGACCCAGTACTTC	CASSLPSGETQYF
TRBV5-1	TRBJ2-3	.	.	TGCGCCAGCAGCCCGGGTTGGGATACGCAGTATTTT	CASSPGWDTQYF
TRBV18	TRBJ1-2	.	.	TGTGCCAGCTCACCGGTAATCGGACAGCTCAACTATGGCTACACCTTC	CASSPVIGQLNYGYTF
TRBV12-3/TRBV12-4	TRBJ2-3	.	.	TGTGCCAGCACCCGCACAGATACGCAGTATTTT	CASTRTDTQYF
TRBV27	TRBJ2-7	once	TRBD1	TGTGCCAGCAGTTCTGAGCAGGGGGCCAGGCATGAGCAGTACTTC	CASSSEQGARHEQYF
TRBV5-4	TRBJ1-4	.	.	TGTGCCAGCAGCCGGGACGGACCTAATGAAAAACTGTTTTTT	CASSRDGPNEKLFF
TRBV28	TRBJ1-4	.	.	TGTGCCAGCAAACGTCCGAATGAAAAACTGTTTTTT	CASKRPNEKLFF
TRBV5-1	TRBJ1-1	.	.	TGCGCCAGCAACCGGGCCGGAGAAACAGGGTGGACTGAAGCTTTCTTT	CASNRAGETGWTEAFF
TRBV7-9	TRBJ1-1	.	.	TGTGCCAGCAGCTTAGTAGGGGGGAACACTGAAGCTTTCTTT	CASSLVGGNTEAFF
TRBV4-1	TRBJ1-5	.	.	TGCGCCAGCAGCCAAACCCCTCACCGGGGAGCAGGCAATCAGCCCCAGCATTTT	CASSQTPHRGAGNQPQHF